Here is one T cell receptor (beta chain) with its context. The antigen remains unidentified. This entry comes from a study of vaccination and CD4 T cells after COVID-19. Across the whole study: Researchers treated control cultures with a CEFX pool, an HIV-1 Nef pool, or no peptide.

The study sequenced cultured CD4+ T cell DNA using the Oncomine TCR Beta short-read assay. TCRdb re-called the PCR reads through MiXCR, storing one row per CDR3 protein. The table has 15,000 to 20,000 distinct CDR3 sequences, about half seen once. Time point here: late sampling 161 to 241 days after vaccination in a few convalescent patients. The treatment is: roughly 11-day PBMC culture with coronavirus spike peptide pools or control peptides (ViraFEST assay). The material was CD4+ T cells from blood, cultured in vitro, obtained about 7 months after SARS-CoV-2 vaccination. This TCR derives from a human donor who had recovered from COVID-19.

CDR3 DNA sequence: TGCAGTGCTAGTGTCGGGAGTTCCTACGAGCAGTACTTC. It codes for CSASVGSSYEQYF. The V and J genes are TRBV20-1 and TRBJ2-7; D perhaps matches TRBD2 (6 bases). Germline CDR1 reads DFQATT; CDR2 reads SNEGSKA (reference sequence). Trimming shortened V by 3 bases and J by 1 base, and 10 bases separated the two germline ends. The CDR3 is 13 residues long.